The 28 T cell receptor beta chains given below trace back to one sample, sequenced in a study of shared clonotypes between healthy human individuals (dated by TCRdb to 2018 to 2021). Library prep was done by the immunoSEQ multiplex PCR assay. Entries here come from immuneACCESS through TCRdb and include only in-frame sequences with V and J called. Some clones fail to appear in such tables; in the studies checked, an unresolved V gene covers under half of the shortfall, and the cause of the remainder is unknown. For this sample there are roughly 700,000 clones; roughly 70% appear just once. Clones ranked in the top ten supply 1.5% to 2% of the sample. The material sequenced was memory CD4+ T cells sorted from blood. What the cell subset or site label conveys for this sample: CD45RA-negative fraction. The receptors were sampled from a woman aged 25 to 39 in good health.

The V and J genes are TRBV28 and TRBJ2-1; possible D gene TRBD2, 6 bases. Germline loops: CDR1 MDHEN, CDR2 SYDVKM. The CDR3 is 15 residues long. Trimming took off 4 bases at V and 0 bases at J, with 10 bases between the two ends. In nucleotides, the CDR3 is TGTGCCAGCAGTTCGGGAGACCGCTCCTACAATGAGCAGTTCTTC. Translating gives CASSSGDRSYNEQFF.

This chain uses TRBV28 with TRBJ2-7, with TRBD2 matching over 11 bases. Trimming took 5 bases from V and 7 from J; bases not matched to a gene: 7. The CDR3 is 14 amino acids. Per the germline V gene, CDR1 is MDHEN and CDR2 is SYDVKM. The CDR3 reads CASSTRLAGREQYF. The DNA of the CDR3 is TGTGCCAGCAGTACAAGACTAGCGGGAAGGGAGCAGTACTTC.

V is TRBV5-1 and J is TRBJ2-1; 8 bases agree with TRBD2. The CDR3 is made up of 14 amino acids. Trimming removed 2 bases from V and 9 bases from J; junction bases left unmatched: 7. Germline V gene lookup returns CDR1 SGHRS and CDR2 YFSETQ. The CDR3 nucleotides are TGCGCCAGCAGCTTCGAGGTAGGGACTAGTGAGCAGTTCTTC. Translation: CASSFEVGTSEQFF.

The chain employs TRBV2 and TRBJ1-4; D not resolved. Trimming stripped 6 bases from V and 5 bases from J, with 19 bases between. The CDR3 covers 16 residues. Germline values: CDR1 SNHLY, CDR2 FYNNEI. In DNA, the CDR3 is TGTGCCAGCAGGGCCCTTTCGGTTGGGGAAAATGAAAAACTGTTTTTT. Its protein product is CASRALSVGENEKLFF.

On this clone: At the DNA level, this CDR3 is encoded by other sequences in the same sample as well. This chain's CDR3 is CASSPPAGGYTF. The CDR3 DNA reads TGTGCCAGCTCACCACCGGCAGGGGGATACACCTTC. J is TRBJ1-2 and V is TRBV18; 7 nucleotides match TRBD1. With V trimmed by 0 bases and J by 11 bases, 3 bases remained unmatched. Per the germline V gene, CDR1 is KGHSH and CDR2 is LQKENI. The CDR3 is 12 amino acids.

The genes are TRBV2 and TRBJ2-3, with a possible D match to TRBD2 (7 bases). Looked up from germline, CDR1 is SNHLY and CDR2 is FYNNEI. The CDR3 loop spans 15 amino acids. With 6 bases removed from V and 5 bases from J, the gap between germline ends came to 18 bases. The CDR3 loop is CASSPEGGRGDTQYF. CDR3 coding DNA: TGTGCCAGCAGCCCGGAGGGGGGGAGAGGAGATACGCAGTATTTT. Full variable domain (remainder filled in from reference TRBV2 and TRBJ2-3): EPEVTQTPSHQVTQMGQEVILRCVPISNHLYFYWYRQILGQKVEFLVSFYNNEISEKSEIFDDQFSVERPDGSNFTLKIRSTKLEDSAMYFCASSPEGGRGDTQYFGPGTRLTVL.

The J gene is TRBJ1-1, the V gene TRBV9; D possibly corresponds to TRBD1 (5 bases). V was pared by 0 bases and J by 6 bases, with 12 bases between. This CDR3 region has 14 residues. Germline CDR1 and CDR2: SGDLS and YYNGEE. The CDR3 loop is CASSVGSGSSEAFF. The DNA of the CDR3 is TGTGCCAGCAGCGTAGGGTCAGGGTCTTCTGAAGCTTTCTTT.

The chain combines TRBV2 with TRBJ2-7; 7 bases fit TRBD2. The V gene end was trimmed by 3 bases and the J gene end by 2 bases; junction bases not matched to a gene: 10. This CDR3 spans 16 amino acids. Germline assignment: CDR1 SNHLY and CDR2 FYNNEI. The CDR3: CASSEGGGAITYEQYF. CDR3 DNA: TGTGCCAGCAGTGAGGGCGGGGGAGCAATTACCTACGAGCAGTACTTC.

The rearrangement links TRBV7-9 to TRBJ2-7; a possible D gene is TRBD2 (6 bases). The CDR3 covers 17 residues. V lost 1 base, J lost 2 bases, and 18 bases lay in between. Germline CDR1 is SEHNR and CDR2 is FQNEAQ (reference sequence). In DNA form, the CDR3 reads TGTGCCAGCAGCTTAGTCGCTGGGCGGGAACTCCCCTACGAGCAGTACTTC. This gives the protein CASSLVAGRELPYEQYF.

This clone was seen more than once but under ten times. V usage is TRBV5-1 and J usage is TRBJ1-1; D is perhaps TRBD1 (5 bases). Germline CDR1 is SGHRS and CDR2 is YFSETQ. V lost 4 bases to trimming and J lost 5 bases, with 18 bases between them. The CDR3 consists of 15 residues. CDR3 sequence (DNA): TGCGCCAGCAGCCCTGGGGAGGAGGGGCGGACTGAAGCTTTCTTT. This encodes CASSPGEEGRTEAFF.

This clone has just a few counts. CDR3 bases: TGCGCCAGCAGCTCGGCGACTAGCAGATACACAGATACGCAGTATTTT. This translates into CASSSATSRYTDTQYF. V is TRBV5-1 and J is TRBJ2-3; 7 bases match TRBD2. The germline CDR1 and CDR2 sequences are SGHRS and YFSETQ. V shed 3 bases and J 2 bases; nucleotides not matched to a gene: 9. There are 16 residues in the CDR3. The whole variable domain, filled in from reference TRBV5-1 and TRBJ2-3, reads KAGVTQTPRYLIKTRGQQVTLSCSPISGHRSVSWYQQTPGQGLQFLFEYFSETQRNKGNFPGRFSGRQFSNSRSEMNVSTLELGDSALYLCASSSATSRYTDTQYFGPGTRLTVL.

This clone turned up a few times. The rearrangement joins TRBV30 to TRBJ2-1; D is possibly TRBD2 (6 bases). The CDR3 is 14 residues long. V lost 5 bases, J lost 5 bases, and 16 bases lay in between. Germline CDR1 is GTSNPN and CDR2 is SVGIG (reference sequence). The CDR3 nucleotides are TGTGCCTGGGGAAGACTAGTTACCGACAATGAGCAGTTCTTC. It translates to CAWGRLVTDNEQFF.

The V gene is TRBV28, the J gene TRBJ2-7; D perhaps matches TRBD2 (6 bases). Trimming left V 7 bases short and J 3 bases short, with 19 bases between. This CDR3 is built from 15 residues. The germline gives CDR1 MDHEN, CDR2 SYDVKM. The CDR3 DNA reads TGTGCCAGCAAGGAGTGGCGGGACCGCGACTACGAGCAGTACTTC. It encodes CASKEWRDRDYEQYF.

The V gene is TRBV6-6, the J gene TRBJ2-2, with 12 positions matching TRBD2. Trimming at V came to 6 bases and at J to 6 bases, leaving 5 bases not matched to a gene. This CDR3 is 15 amino acids long. The V gene's germline CDR1 is MNHNY and CDR2 SVGAGI (reference sequence). CDR3 region: CASSPTSGRAGELFF. In DNA, the CDR3 is TGTGCCAGCAGCCCGACTAGCGGGAGAGCCGGGGAGCTGTTTTTT.

The V and J genes are TRBV2 and TRBJ1-1, with D uncertain. V lost 6 bases, J lost 6 bases, and 11 bases lay in between. From germline, CDR1 is SNHLY and CDR2 FYNNEI. This CDR3 is 12 amino acids long. In nucleotides, the CDR3 is TGTGCCAGCAGGGTTCTGGTCGCTGAAGCTTTCTTT. Amino acid sequence: CASRVLVAEAFF.

The V gene is TRBV5-1, the J gene TRBJ2-3; D tentatively fits TRBD1 or TRBD2 (5 bases each). The V and J ends lost 0 bases and 4 bases respectively, with 12 bases between them. The CDR3 extends over 15 amino acids. The germline CDR1 and CDR2 sequences are SGHRS and YFSETQ. The CDR3 loop is CASSLALMGADTQYF. In DNA form, the CDR3 reads TGCGCCAGCAGCTTGGCCCTCATGGGGGCAGATACGCAGTATTTT.

This chain links TRBV28 with TRBJ1-4; D is ambiguous. V dropped 2 bases and J dropped 1 base, with 5 bases sitting between them. The V gene's germline CDR1 is MDHEN and CDR2 SYDVKM. The CDR3 loop spans 14 amino acids. The CDR3 region is CASSLVGTNEKLFF. The CDR3 DNA follows: TGTGCCAGCAGTTTAGTGGGAACTAATGAAAAACTGTTTTTT.

This clone was found once. CDR3 loop: CASSFALAGTTDTQYF. DNA for the CDR3: TGTGCCAGCAGCTTCGCACTAGCGGGGACCACAGATACGCAGTATTTT. The chain employs TRBV5-4 and TRBJ2-3; the match to TRBD2 covers 10 bases. Germline V gives CDR1 SGHNT, CDR2 YYREEE (reference sequence). The junction had 5 bases not matched to a gene; V was cut back by 2 bases and J by 2 bases. There are 16 residues in the CDR3.

This chain connects TRBV28 to TRBJ2-7, with TRBD2 matching over 13 bases. This CDR3 has 15 amino acids. With 6 bases clipped from V and 3 bases from J, the junction kept 5 bases outside the gene matches. CDR1 and CDR2 from the germline V gene are MDHEN and SYDVKM. The CDR3 protein is CASRKLAGGLYEQYF. CDR3 DNA: TGTGCCAGCAGGAAACTAGCGGGAGGGCTCTACGAGCAGTACTTC.

This clone was picked up many times. V gene TRBV10-1 combines with J gene TRBJ2-1, with 9 bases identical to TRBD2. Trimming at V came to 5 bases and at J to 2 bases, leaving 7 bases not matched to a gene. The CDR3 is 16 residues long. Germline-derived CDR1 and CDR2 are WNHNN and SYGVQD (reference sequence). The CDR3 is CASSNGLAPTYNEQFF. The DNA of the CDR3 is TGCGCCAGCAGTAACGGACTAGCGCCCACCTACAATGAGCAGTTCTTC.

This clone was observed once. The chain joins TRBV5-4 to TRBJ2-2; 9 nucleotides agree with TRBD2. This CDR3 comprises 15 residues. Germline CDR1 and CDR2: SGHNT and YYREEE (reference sequence). V was clipped by 2 bases and J by 3 bases; unmatched bases: 2. CDR3 bases: TGTGCCAGCAGCTTCCGACTAGCGGACACCGGGGAGCTGTTTTTT. It translates to CASSFRLADTGELFF.

A note on this clone: Distinct nucleotide sequences in the sample also encode this CDR3. V is TRBV7-2 and J is TRBJ1-5; D ambiguous. This CDR3 is built from 12 residues. The germline V and J ends were trimmed by 2 bases and 6 bases, with 5 bases remaining between them. Germline V gene data show CDR1 as SGHTA and CDR2 as FQGNSA. The CDR3 protein is CASSLRGQPQHF. CDR3 sequence (DNA): TGTGCCAGCAGCTTACGGGGTCAGCCCCAGCATTTT.

The genes are TRBV5-1 and TRBJ1-4; D might be TRBD1 (6 bases). V was pared by 2 bases and J by 8 bases, with 10 bases between. The germline V gene has CDR1 SGHRS and CDR2 YFSETQ. CDR3 length: 13 residues. CDR3 DNA sequence: TGCGCCAGCAGCTTACAGGGAAGCGAAAAACTGTTTTTT. Its protein product is CASSLQGSEKLFF.

A few counts support this clone. V gene TRBV6-6 combines with J gene TRBJ2-7; D is perhaps TRBD2 (5 bases). The CDR3 sequence is 12 residues long. The germline V and J ends were trimmed by 6 bases and 4 bases, with 10 bases remaining between them. CDR1 is MNHNY, CDR2 SVGAGI, per germline (reference sequence). The CDR3, as DNA: TGTGCCAGCAGGGATACTAGTTACGAGCAGTACTTC. It is translated as CASRDTSYEQYF.

The chain joins TRBV28 to TRBJ2-1, with D perhaps being TRBD1 or TRBD2 (5 bases each). CDR3 length equals 14 residues. Germline V gene data show CDR1 as MDHEN and CDR2 as SYDVKM. The V end lost 7 bases, the J end lost 6 bases, and 16 bases lay between the germline ends. CDR3 nucleotide sequence: TGTGCCAGCATCCCCGGGACCGACGTCAATGAGCAGTTCTTC. It is translated as CASIPGTDVNEQFF.

The V call is TRBV5-1, the J call TRBJ2-5, with no clear D. Germline CDR1 SGHRS, CDR2 YFSETQ. CDR3 length: 15 amino acids. V was clipped by 5 bases and J by 4 bases, with 18 bases between them. CDR3 DNA: TGCGCCAGCAGTCGAGCCAGCAGTATCGGAGAGACCCAGTACTTC. Its protein product is CASSRASSIGETQYF.

The chain recombines TRBV5-1 with TRBJ2-7; D possibly matches TRBD1 or TRBD2 (5 bases each). The CDR3 is 15 amino acids. V shed 5 bases and J shed 0 bases, with 15 bases lying between them. Germline V gene lookup returns CDR1 SGHRS and CDR2 YFSETQ. The CDR3 loop is CASSTGTLSSYEQYF. The CDR3 nucleotides are TGCGCCAGCAGTACCGGGACGTTGAGCTCCTACGAGCAGTACTTC. The complete variable domain, with remaining parts taken from reference TRBV5-1 and TRBJ2-7, reads KAGVTQTPRYLIKTRGQQVTLSCSPISGHRSVSWYQQTPGQGLQFLFEYFSETQRNKGNFPGRFSGRQFSNSRSEMNVSTLELGDSALYLCASSTGTLSSYEQYFGPGTRLTVT.

About this clone: Other nucleotide sequences from this sample produce the same CDR3. The chain is built from TRBV5-1 and TRBJ2-7, with TRBD1 identical over 10 bases. This CDR3 has 15 amino acids. CDR1 SGHRS and CDR2 YFSETQ come from the germline V gene. V dropped 4 bases and J dropped 3; count of bases not matched to a gene: 7. This CDR3 is CASSRTGQGGYEQYF. CDR3 nucleotide sequence: TGCGCCAGCAGCCGTACCGGACAGGGGGGCTACGAGCAGTACTTC.